This T cell receptor beta chain was observed in a study of blood T cell repertoires in COVID-19. On the study more broadly: The United States, Italy and Spain supplied acute and convalescent COVID-19 samples. T cells, B-cell-depleted T cells, or PBMCs supplied cDNA or gDNA.

As processed by the authors: The assay estimated nucleated cells by amplifying reference gene primers. The repertoire was sequenced with immunoSEQ multiplex PCR; TCRdb's copy has only in-frame clones and lacks some. D and trimming were read from the DNA, whereas the V and J calls and clone size are those reported in that table. Here the sample spans almost 70,000 clones, roughly 79% being singletons. CDR1 is LGHDT, CDR2 YNNKEL, per germline (reference sequence). This CDR3 contains 13 residues. The trim removed 8 bases at V and 4 bases at J, leaving 6 bases unmatched. The chain joins TRBV3-1 (or the pseudogene TRBV3-2) to TRBJ1-1; the match to TRBD1 covers 8 bases. This clonotype originated in a human donor in a cohort sampled during active COVID-19. Source material: peripheral blood. Here the CDR3 reads CASGGQGLTEAFF. CDR3 bases: TGTGCCAGCGGTGGACAGGGTCTCACTGAAGCTTTCTTT.